Presented here are 25 T cell receptor beta chains from one specimen sequenced in a study of patients and donors after allogeneic stem cell transplantation. One entry per CDR3 protein, called by TCRdb with MiXCR from the RT-PCR reads. The sample consists of about a million distinct CDR3 sequences, roughly 18% of them appearing once. The sequenced sample consisted of blood, either unsorted or a sorted T cell fraction (not recorded which). The receptors stem from a human donor who was either an allogeneic HSCT recipient or a stem cell or donor lymphocyte infusion donor (not recorded which). It is not recorded whose cells these are; they may come from a transplant donor.

The CDR3 reads CASSEGGGLNTEAFF. CDR3 bases: TGTGCCAGCAGTGAAGGCGGCGGTTTGAACACTGAAGCTTTCTTT. The rearrangement joins TRBV6-1 to TRBJ1-1; D is ambiguous. V was cut by 1 base and J by 0 bases, with 9 bases left in between. Looked up from germline, CDR1 is MNHNS and CDR2 is SASEGT. The CDR3 sequence is 15 residues long.

The chain combines TRBV5-4 with TRBJ2-2, with 12 positions matching TRBD2. The CDR3 runs to 17 residues. Trimming took 4 bases from V and 4 from J; bases not matched to a gene: 8. Germline CDR1 and CDR2: SGHNT and YYREEE (reference sequence). The CDR3, as DNA: TGTGCCAGCAGCGAGACTAGCGGGGGAGCCGGCACCGGGGAGCTGTTTTTT. The encoded protein is CASSETSGGAGTGELFF.

This clonotype was seen a few times. The chain carries TRBV5-1 and TRBJ2-5; D gene uncertain. The germline V and J ends were trimmed by 0 bases and 2 bases, with 8 bases remaining between them. The CDR3 has 14 amino acids. From germline, CDR1 is SGHRS and CDR2 YFSETQ. The chain's CDR3 is CASSLATGQETQYF. CDR3 in DNA: TGCGCCAGCAGCTTGGCTACCGGGCAAGAGACCCAGTACTTC.

This clonotype has just a few counts. This rearrangement joins TRBV20-1 to TRBJ2-3; 7 nucleotides agree with TRBD2. The CDR3 totals 15 residues. CDR1 is DFQATT and CDR2 is SNEGSKA in the germline V gene (reference sequence). J gave up 13 bases and V 4 bases, and 20 bases lay outside the gene matches. The CDR3: CSATRWGGNPPKKYF. In DNA form, the CDR3 reads TGCAGTGCTACCCGCTGGGGGGGAAATCCCCCTAAGAAGTATTTT.

The J gene is TRBJ1-5, the V gene TRBV24-1; unclear D gene. CDR1 and CDR2 from the germline V gene are KGHDR and SFDVKD. This CDR3 has 14 residues. Trimming pared 5 bases from V and 4 bases from J, leaving 11 bases between. CDR3 protein: CATSVAGVNQPQHF. The CDR3 DNA reads TGTGCCACCAGTGTCGCGGGTGTTAATCAGCCCCAGCATTTT.

This clonotype was observed a handful of times. V usage is TRBV27 and J usage is TRBJ2-1, with 13 bases fitting TRBD2. Germline trimming cut 5 bases from V and 6 bases from J; bases unmatched to any gene: 7. The CDR3 extends over 16 amino acids. Germline V gene lookup returns CDR1 MNHEY and CDR2 SMNVEV (reference sequence). The DNA for the CDR3 is TGTGCCAGCAGTCAAGGACTAGCGGGAGTTATCAATGAGCAGTTCTTC. Its protein is CASSQGLAGVINEQFF.

The V call is TRBV10-3, the J call TRBJ2-6, with 8 nucleotides matching TRBD1. Trimming removed 11 bases from V and 0 bases from J; junction bases left unmatched: 6. CDR1 ENHRY and CDR2 SYGVKD come from the germline V gene. The CDR3 runs to 15 residues. In nucleotides, the CDR3 is TGTGCCGCCCGGGACAGGCACTCTGGGGCCAACGTCCTGACTTTC. It translates to CAARDRHSGANVLTF.

This clonotype was detected only a few times. The CDR3 region is CASSVGSGSTYEQYF. The CDR3 DNA sequence: TGTGCCAGCAGCGTAGGGAGCGGGAGTACCTACGAGCAGTACTTC. V is TRBV9 and J is TRBJ2-7; 8 bases are shared with TRBD2. The CDR3 is made up of 15 amino acids. The V gene end was trimmed by 0 bases and the J gene end by 2 bases; junction bases not matched to a gene: 4. Germline CDR1 is SGDLS and CDR2 is YYNGEE.

In DNA, the CDR3 is TGTGCCAGCAGCCGTTGGAGCGGGCGCTCGGACAATGAGCAGTTCTTC. Encoded protein: CASSRWSGRSDNEQFF. The chain links TRBV4-2 to TRBJ2-1; D perhaps matches TRBD2 (6 bases). The CDR3 is 16 residues long. V was shortened by 4 bases and J by 5 bases, with 18 bases between the two germline ends. The V gene's germline CDR1 is LGHNA and CDR2 YNFKEQ.

The chain links TRBV9 to TRBJ2-1, with D perhaps TRBD2 (6 bases). The CDR3 is made up of 16 amino acids. Germline CDR1 and CDR2: SGDLS and YYNGEE. With 3 bases removed from V and 2 bases from J, the gap between germline ends came to 15 bases. The DNA of the CDR3 is TGTGCCAGCAGCGGAATAGGGACTGGGACCTACAATGAGCAGTTCTTC. This codes for CASSGIGTGTYNEQFF.

The chain uses TRBV9 and TRBJ2-1; tentatively, D is TRBD1 (6 bases). The germline V gene encodes CDR1 SGDLS and CDR2 YYNGEE. This CDR3 is 15 amino acids long. V lost 4 bases and J 7 bases, leaving 18 bases between the germline ends. CDR3 DNA: TGTGCCAGCAGCTCCACAGCTGGGGGCCAGAATGAGCAGTTCTTC. Its translation is CASSSTAGGQNEQFF.

The chain has TRBV4-1 and TRBJ2-7; the D gene is possibly TRBD1 (6 bases). Germline V CDR1 and CDR2: MGHRA, YSYEKL. Trimming removed 5 bases from V and 0 bases from J, with 14 bases in between. There are 15 residues in the CDR3. CDR3 residues: CASSDGTLSSYEQYF. CDR3 in DNA: TGCGCCAGCAGCGACGGGACACTGAGCTCCTACGAGCAGTACTTC.

As to this clonotype: This may come from a read error, since a much larger clone is one base off. The chain uses TRBV7-8 and TRBJ2-7; D not resolved. The V end was cut by 5 bases, the J end by 2 bases, with 4 bases between. The CDR3 sequence is 11 residues long. Germline lookup yields CDR1 SGHVS and CDR2 FQNEAQ. The CDR3 nucleotides read TGTGCCAGCAGCCACGCCTACGAGCAGTACTTC. Translation gives CASSHAYEQYF.

This clonotype was counted a few times. This chain connects TRBV5-1 to TRBJ2-2; TRBD2 matches at 13 bases. V gave up 4 bases and J gave up 5 bases; unmatched junction bases: 11. The germline V gene encodes CDR1 SGHRS and CDR2 YFSETQ. There are 18 residues in the CDR3. The CDR3 bases are TGCGCCAGCAGCCCGGGACTAGCGGGACCCCAAAGGACCGGGGAGCTGTTTTTT. Protein product: CASSPGLAGPQRTGELFF.

This clonotype was observed a few times. This chain uses TRBV2 with TRBJ1-1; D may be TRBD1 (5 bases). The V gene's germline CDR1 is SNHLY and CDR2 FYNNEI. This CDR3 region has 12 residues. Between the trimmed V and J ends, which lost 1 base and 10 bases, there was a span of 10 bases. CDR3 amino acids: CASSEVAGRAFF. The CDR3 DNA is TGTGCCAGCAGTGAAGTCGCAGGGAGAGCTTTCTTT. Full variable domain (missing parts from reference TRBV2 and TRBJ1-1): EPEVTQTPSHQVTQMGQEVILRCVPISNHLYFYWYRQILGQKVEFLVSFYNNEISEKSEIFDDQFSVERPDGSNFTLKIRSTKLEDSAMYFCASSEVAGRAFFGQGTRLTVV.

This clonotype was seen a few times. J is TRBJ2-3 and V is TRBV5-1; 9 nucleotides line up with TRBD2. The CDR3 length is 17 residues. CDR1 is SGHRS and CDR2 is YFSETQ in the germline V gene. The ends lost 2 bases at V and 2 bases at J; junction bases unmatched: 9. The CDR3 here is CASSLSSGNNPTDTQYF. The CDR3 DNA is TGCGCCAGCAGCTTATCTAGCGGGAATAACCCCACAGATACGCAGTATTTT.

The chain is built from TRBV12-3 or TRBV12-4 and TRBJ1-1; D is ambiguous. V was clipped by 6 bases and J by 3 bases, with 20 bases between them. This CDR3 region has 16 residues. The CDR3 region has the DNA TGTGCCAGCAGCCCACGGCGGGCCGGGGTTGACACTGAAGCTTTCTTT. Encoded protein: CASSPRRAGVDTEAFF.

This clonotype was detected a few times. The gene calls are TRBV10-2 and TRBJ2-5; 8 bases line up with TRBD1. The CDR3 runs 14 residues. V was clipped by 8 bases and J by 4 bases; unmatched bases: 9. The germline V gene has CDR1 WSHSY and CDR2 SAAADI. The CDR3 loop reads CASGTQTGGETQYF. For the CDR3, the DNA is TGCGCCAGCGGAACCCAAACAGGGGGAGAGACCCAGTACTTC.

This chain connects TRBV30 to TRBJ2-2; possibly TRBD1 for D (6 bases). The CDR3 sequence is 16 residues long. V gave up 8 bases and J gave up 0 bases, with 19 bases separating them. Germline V lookup: CDR1 GTSNPN, CDR2 SVGIG (reference sequence). CDR3: CALQRRGVTNTGELFF. Here the CDR3 DNA reads TGTGCCCTCCAACGCAGGGGAGTTACGAACACCGGGGAGCTGTTTTTT.

This clonotype was counted at least ten times. The V call is TRBV5-1, the J call TRBJ1-1, with 7 nucleotides matching TRBD1. The germline gives CDR1 SGHRS, CDR2 YFSETQ. This CDR3 has 15 amino acids. Unmatched junction bases numbered 6, after V lost 0 bases and J lost 4 bases. Here the CDR3 DNA reads TGCGCCAGCAGCTTGGGGACAGGAGGAGGCACTGAAGCTTTCTTT. It codes for CASSLGTGGGTEAFF.

This clonotype was picked up one time. The chain is built from TRBV30 and TRBJ1-1, with D maybe TRBD1 (5 bases). Germline assignment: CDR1 GTSNPN and CDR2 SVGIG (reference sequence). There are 13 residues in the CDR3. Trimming pared 2 bases from V and 6 bases from J, leaving 13 bases between. DNA of the CDR3: TGTGCCTGGAGTAAAAGGAGGGGCGCTGAAGCTTTCTTT. The encoded protein is CAWSKRRGAEAFF.

In this sample, this clonotype turned up many times. The chain joins TRBV28 to TRBJ2-4, with a weak D call TRBD1 (6 bases). CDR3 length: 15 residues. In germline, CDR1 is MDHEN, CDR2 SYDVKM. V was cut by 8 bases and J by 0 bases, with 14 bases left in between. CDR3 region: CASAPQGLAKNIQYF. The CDR3 coding sequence is TGTGCCAGCGCTCCTCAGGGGCTAGCCAAAAACATTCAGTACTTC.

This clonotype came up a few times. The CDR3 nucleotides are TGTGCCATCAGTGCAATGGGGGCCACAGATACGCAGTATTTT. This sequence encodes CAISAMGATDTQYF. The chain is built from TRBV10-3 and TRBJ2-3, with a tentative D call TRBD1 (6 bases). Per the germline V gene, CDR1 is ENHRY and CDR2 is SYGVKD. The CDR3 is 14 amino acids. The germline V and J ends were trimmed by 4 bases and 2 bases, with 10 bases remaining between them.

The chain recombines TRBV6-5 with TRBJ1-2; no clear D gene. With 3 bases removed from V and 8 bases from J, the gap between germline ends came to 16 bases. CDR1 and CDR2 (germline): MNHEY, SVGAGI. CDR3 length: 14 amino acids. Here the CDR3 reads CASSYQRADGGYTF. CDR3 nucleotides: TGTGCCAGCAGTTATCAGCGGGCAGACGGGGGCTACACCTTC.

This clonotype was found a few times. The chain is built from TRBV6-2 or TRBV6-3 and TRBJ1-1; the D gene is possibly TRBD1 (5 bases). The V and J ends lost 8 bases and 5 bases respectively, with 15 bases between them. Germline CDR1 MNHEY, CDR2 SVGEGT. This CDR3 contains 13 residues. The CDR3: CASVRSRVTEAFF. DNA for the CDR3: TGTGCCAGCGTCAGAAGCAGGGTTACTGAAGCTTTCTTT.